This T cell receptor beta chain was captured by sequencing in a study of T cells in Graves' hyperthyroidism and ophthalmopathy. There were TCR beta CDR3 regions amplified from RNA transcripts. First-round RT-PCR targeting the TCR CDR3 was performed with the HTBI primer set. One entry per CDR3 protein, called by TCRdb with MiXCR from the multiplex PCR reads. The table lists approximately 700,000 distinct CDR3 sequences, 16% of them singletons. In this sample, this clonotype turned up many times. Losses at the gene ends were 5 bases for V and 3 bases for J; bases not matched to a gene: 3. Germline V gene data show CDR1 as DFQATT and CDR2 as SNEGSKA (reference sequence). The CDR3 covers 13 residues. The study based diagnoses on clinical symptoms, serum thyroxine and TRAb, thyroid ultrasound and orbital computed tomography.

The chain is built from TRBV20-1 and TRBJ1-5; 8 nucleotides agree with TRBD1. The sequenced sample was blood. The origin of this receptor is a man aged 18-30 years with Graves' hyperthyroidism. The CDR3 nucleotides read TGCAGTGCTCTGGGACAGGTCAATCAGCCCCAGCATTTT. It yields the protein CSALGQVNQPQHF.